What follows is one T cell receptor (beta chain) and its context. The sample holds a few counts of this clonotype. Which antigen it targets is not known. No base quality information exists; no much larger clone differs at one position. This specimen belongs to a study of T-cell reconstitution after alpha-beta-depleted transplantation in children (dated by TCRdb to about 2016). About the investigation overall: T-cell immune reconstitution after TCRalphabeta/CD19-depleted allogeneic hematopoietic cell transplantation in children was quantitatively tracked in the study by means of TCR repertoire profiling. Beyond this particular receptor, the publication reports: Over subsequent months, a decline in hyperexpanded clone frequencies was noted, and after one year, T-cell counts and TCRbeta diversity were mostly ascribed to newly produced T cells. The high TCRbeta diversity at day 60 in some patients was ascribed to recipient T cells and intrathymic progenitors that had survived conditioning. Apparently early alphabetaT-cell count recovery about two months after transplant reportedly relied on only several hundred rapidly expanded clones derived from non-depleted graft cells.

The sample's treatment or condition label is to be understood as: allogeneic hematopoietic cell transplantation with graft depleted of TCRalphabeta T cells and CD19 B cells. Transplant recipients were children who received TCRalphabeta/CD19-depleted allogeneic hematopoietic cell grafts. Libraries came from PCR. The sequencing machine was an Illumina HiSeq 2500. Molecular barcoding was employed in the preparation of TCR libraries, with unique molecular identifiers being used to normalize TCRbeta repertoire quantification. Using fastp trimming at Q25 and MiXCR clonotype assembly, TCRdb reanalyzed the public sequencing data and kept in-frame beta chains. Identical CDR3 proteins give one entry, which carries the most common genes and DNA. In all, the sample holds hundreds of thousands of distinct CDR3 sequences, and about 17% of those were seen once. About 41% of the sample lies in the top ten. The clonotype was recovered from a male patient between 2 and 15 years old who had a stem cell transplant for acute lymphoblastic leukemia, so the T cells may come from the graft donor. This specimen was PBMCs, mostly from graft donor cells, taken 360 days after TCRalphabeta/CD19-depleted stem cell transplant.

The DNA reads TGCAGTGCTAGCGCAGTCCCGGGACAGGGTAGCTACGAGCAGTACTTC. Its protein reads: CSASAVPGQGSYEQYF. The receptor chain draws on TRBV20-1 and TRBJ2-7; 9 bases in the junction line up with TRBD1. Via the germline V gene (reference sequence), CDR1 is DFQATT and CDR2 SNEGSKA. The germline V and J ends show losses of 3 bases and 3 bases respectively, and no gene match explains 12 bases of the junction. Its CDR3 holds 16 amino acids, cysteine through phenylalanine. Of all the DNA, just the CDR3 is kept, 48 bases in frame from base 1.